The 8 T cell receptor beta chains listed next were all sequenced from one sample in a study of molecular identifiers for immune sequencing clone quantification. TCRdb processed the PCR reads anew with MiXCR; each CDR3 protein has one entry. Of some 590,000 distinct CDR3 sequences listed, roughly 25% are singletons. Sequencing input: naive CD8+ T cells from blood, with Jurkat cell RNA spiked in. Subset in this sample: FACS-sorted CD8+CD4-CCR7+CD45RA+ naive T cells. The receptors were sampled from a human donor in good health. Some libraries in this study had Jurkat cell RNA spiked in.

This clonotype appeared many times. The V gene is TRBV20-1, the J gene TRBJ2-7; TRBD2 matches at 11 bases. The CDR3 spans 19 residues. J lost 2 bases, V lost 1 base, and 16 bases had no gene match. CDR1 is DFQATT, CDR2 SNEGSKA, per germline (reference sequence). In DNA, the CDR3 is TGCAGTGCTAGAGTTGTAGCGGGAGGGCCGGAATTGAACCCCTACGAGCAGTACTTC. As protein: CSARVVAGGPELNPYEQYF.

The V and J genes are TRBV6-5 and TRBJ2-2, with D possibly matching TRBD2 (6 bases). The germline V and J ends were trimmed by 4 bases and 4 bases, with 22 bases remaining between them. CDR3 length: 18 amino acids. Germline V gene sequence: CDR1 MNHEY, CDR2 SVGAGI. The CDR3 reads CASSSSRRAGMTTGELFF. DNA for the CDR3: TGTGCCAGCAGTTCCAGCCGTAGGGCGGGGATGACCACCGGGGAGCTGTTTTTT.

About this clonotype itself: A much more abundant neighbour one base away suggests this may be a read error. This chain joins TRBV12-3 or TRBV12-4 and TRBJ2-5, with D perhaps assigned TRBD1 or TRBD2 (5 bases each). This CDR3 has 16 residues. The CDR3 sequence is CASSLEAGRGQETPYF. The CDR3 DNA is TGTGCCAGCAGTTTAGAAGCAGGGAGAGGCCAAGAGACCCCGTACTTC.

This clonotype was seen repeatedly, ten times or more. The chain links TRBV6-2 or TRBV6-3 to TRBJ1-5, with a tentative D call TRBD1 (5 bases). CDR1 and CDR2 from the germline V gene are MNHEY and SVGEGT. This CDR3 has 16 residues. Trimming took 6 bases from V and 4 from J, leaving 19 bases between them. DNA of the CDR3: TGTGCCAGCAGCCAGGTTCGCACAGGCAGAAATCAGCCCCAGCATTTT. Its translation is CASSQVRTGRNQPQHF.

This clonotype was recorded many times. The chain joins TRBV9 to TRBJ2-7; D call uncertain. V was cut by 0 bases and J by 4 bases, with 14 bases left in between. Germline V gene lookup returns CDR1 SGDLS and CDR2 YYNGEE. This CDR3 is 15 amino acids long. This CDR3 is CASSVGAEAVYEQYF. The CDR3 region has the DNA TGTGCCAGCAGCGTAGGGGCGGAAGCAGTTTACGAGCAGTACTTC.

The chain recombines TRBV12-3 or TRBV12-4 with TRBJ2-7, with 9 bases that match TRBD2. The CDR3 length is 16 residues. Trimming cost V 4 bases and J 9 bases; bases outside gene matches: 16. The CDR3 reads CASSSSGGGAIHGQYF. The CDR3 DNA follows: TGTGCCAGCAGTTCATCTGGCGGGGGGGCCATCCACGGGCAGTACTTC.

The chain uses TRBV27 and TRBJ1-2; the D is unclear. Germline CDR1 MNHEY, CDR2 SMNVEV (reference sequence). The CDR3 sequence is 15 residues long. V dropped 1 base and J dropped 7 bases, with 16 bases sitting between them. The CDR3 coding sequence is TGTGCCAGCAGTTTATTGTCAGGATCGCTCGGTGGCTACACCTTC. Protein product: CASSLLSGSLGGYTF.

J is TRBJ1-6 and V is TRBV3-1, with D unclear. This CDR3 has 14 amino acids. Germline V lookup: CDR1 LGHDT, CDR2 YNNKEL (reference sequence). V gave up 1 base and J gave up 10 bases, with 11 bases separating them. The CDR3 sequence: CASSQVAVWSPLHF. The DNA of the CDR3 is TGTGCCAGCAGCCAAGTCGCGGTTTGGTCACCCCTCCACTTT.